This note documents a single T cell receptor beta chain sequence. What it binds is unknown. This sample's time point: blood 4 weeks post-SBRT, at nephrectomy. Treatment: 15 Gy SBRT to primary tumor, nephrectomy 4 weeks later. Nephrectomy followed 15 Gy stereotactic body radiation by 4 weeks. Radiation-treated patients gave blood at baseline, week 2 and week 4. The patient's renal cell carcinoma had clear cell pathology. This record belongs to a study of radiation and T cells in renal cell carcinoma. Findings of the study overall: Top tumor clonotypes rose in blood 2 weeks post-radiation, then contracted.

Trimming shortened V by 6 bases and J by 2 bases, and 10 bases separated the two germline ends. CDR1 and CDR2 (germline): MNHEY, SVGAGI. This CDR3 contains 13 residues. TCRdb keeps only in-frame clones here, not all; method: immunoSEQ multiplex PCR. Here the sample spans 150,000 or so clones, 88% being singletons. The receptor was isolated from a woman aged 50 to 60 with renal cell carcinoma. Source: blood, taken from a patient whose treatment included radiotherapy and nephrectomy. V and J are TRBV6-5 and TRBJ1-2, with unresolved D. The CDR3 is CASSPGRNYGYTF. DNA for the CDR3: TGTGCCAGCAGCCCCGGTAGGAACTATGGCTACACCTTC.